The 3 T cell receptor beta chains presented below share a single source sample, sequenced in a study of T-cell reconstitution after alpha-beta-depleted transplantation in children. The authors prepared the TCRbeta library with unique molecular identifiers. A single record per CDR3 protein comes from TCRdb applying MiXCR to the PCR reads. The sample records about 610,000 distinct CDR3 sequences, roughly a tenth being singletons. The sequences come from PBMCs from the stem cell graft donor, collected from the stem cell graft. These TCRs come from a human donor who donated a stem cell graft to a child with acute myeloid leukemia.

This clonotype appeared many times. The chain recombines TRBV5-6 with TRBJ1-6, with 7 bases identical to TRBD1. CDR3 size: 15 residues. With V trimmed by 4 bases and J by 2 bases, 3 bases remained unmatched. CDR1 is SGHDT and CDR2 is YYEEEE in the germline V gene. This CDR3 is CASSPGQPYNSPLHF. For the CDR3, the DNA is TGTGCCAGCAGCCCGGGACAGCCCTATAATTCACCCCTCCACTTT.

This chain uses TRBV27 with TRBJ2-1, with 10 positions matching TRBD2. The CDR3 has 16 amino acids. Germline trimming cut 6 bases from V and 7 bases from J; bases unmatched to any gene: 12. The germline CDR1 and CDR2 sequences are MNHEY and SMNVEV (reference sequence). Here the CDR3 DNA reads TGTGCCAGCAGCTATATTCTAGCGGGAGTAAGAAATGAGCAGTTCTTC. Protein sequence: CASSYILAGVRNEQFF.

The chain recombines TRBV5-1 with TRBJ2-1; 7 bases agree with TRBD2. Germline V gene lookup returns CDR1 SGHRS and CDR2 YFSETQ. The V segment lost 0 bases and the J segment 5 bases; nucleotides outside the gene matches: 14. This CDR3 has 18 residues. The DNA for the CDR3 is TGCGCCAGCAGCTTGGAGGGACTAAACCAACCAACGAACAATGAGCAGTTCTTC. Encoded protein: CASSLEGLNQPTNNEQFF.